These 22 T cell receptor beta chains came from one sample sequenced in a study of Tregs in tolerant kidney transplant recipients. Method: immunoSEQ multiplex PCR; TCRdb's copy keeps in-frame clones and lacks some. Found here are around 120,000 clones, approximately 90% of them singletons; the top ten hold roughly 0.63%. The specimen was CD4+ T cells from blood. These receptors were collected from a human donor in good health.

J is TRBJ1-1 and V is TRBV5-1; 9 bases are shared with TRBD1. CDR1 is SGHRS, CDR2 YFSETQ, per germline. This CDR3 region has 14 residues. The V and J ends lost 4 bases and 5 bases, in that order; junction bases with no gene match: 6. The CDR3 region has the DNA TGCGCCAGCAGCCTACCTGACAGGGGGACTGAAGCTTTCTTT. Protein sequence: CASSLPDRGTEAFF.

The gene calls are TRBV5-4 and TRBJ2-7; D not certain. Between the trimmed V and J ends, which lost 2 bases and 4 bases, there was a span of 7 bases. CDR3 length: 12 amino acids. The germline gives CDR1 SGHNT, CDR2 YYREEE (reference sequence). Here the CDR3 DNA reads TGTGCCAGCAGCTTACAGACGTACGAGCAGTACTTC. Its translation: CASSLQTYEQYF.

This clone came up once. CDR3 nucleotide sequence: TGTGCCAGCAGCCCGACCCCCCTCCTGGGCTTTGGAGAGACCCAGTACTTC. Amino acid sequence: CASSPTPLLGFGETQYF. The chain couples TRBV7-2 to TRBJ2-5; D is unresolved. Germline V gene data show CDR1 as SGHTA and CDR2 as FQGNSA. V lost 5 bases, J lost 4 bases, and 23 bases lay in between. The CDR3 spans 17 residues.

The genes are TRBV7-8 and TRBJ2-2, with no clear D. The CDR3 has 13 amino acids. Germline-derived CDR1 and CDR2 are SGHVS and FQNEAQ. V gave up 2 bases and J gave up 8 bases, with 9 bases separating them. The chain's CDR3 is CASSLLPGGELFF. The CDR3 region has the DNA TGTGCCAGCAGCTTACTCCCTGGGGGGGAGCTGTTTTTT.

This clone came up once. The gene calls are TRBV19 and TRBJ2-1; 8 bases are a match to TRBD2. V shed 6 bases, J shed 1 base, and the junction held 8 bases outside the gene matches. CDR3 length: 16 residues. CDR1 is LNHDA and CDR2 is SQIVND in the germline V gene (reference sequence). The DNA for the CDR3 is TGTGCCAGTAGGGCGGGGGGCCCTAGGTCCTACAATGAGCAGTTCTTC. As protein: CASRAGGPRSYNEQFF.

The chain carries TRBV5-4 and TRBJ2-5, with 7 bases that match TRBD1. This CDR3 comprises 16 residues. Per germline, CDR1 SGHNT and CDR2 YYREEE (reference sequence). The J segment lost 5 bases and the V segment lost 3 bases, leaving 13 bases of the junction unmatched. CDR3 loop: CASSWGTAQKGETQYF. For the CDR3, the DNA is TGTGCCAGCAGCTGGGGGACAGCCCAAAAGGGGGAGACCCAGTACTTC.

This clone has just a few counts. This rearrangement joins TRBV12-2 to TRBJ2-2. TRBV12-2 is an annotated pseudogene. CDR3 length: 15 amino acids. CDR3 sequence reads: CASRPLGGSYGELFF. As DNA, the CDR3 is TGTGCAAGTCGCCCACTGGGCGGCTCGTACGGGGAGCTGTTTTTT.

This rearrangement joins TRBV5-1 to TRBJ2-3, with no clear D. Deletions cut 0 bases from V and 4 bases from J, with 3 bases between. Germline loops: CDR1 SGHRS, CDR2 YFSETQ. The CDR3 has 12 amino acids. The DNA of the CDR3 is TGCGCCAGCAGCTTGGACGCAGATACGCAGTATTTT. Protein: CASSLDADTQYF.

The chain uses TRBV11-2 and TRBJ1-4; D gene uncertain. The CDR3 is made up of 13 amino acids. V gave up 5 bases and J gave up 8 bases, with 12 bases separating them. Germline V lookup: CDR1 SGHAT, CDR2 FQNNGV. DNA of the CDR3: TGTGCCAGCAGCAACAACCTGCAAGAAAAACTGTTTTTT. It is translated as CASSNNLQEKLFF. Looking up the rest from reference TRBV11-2 and TRBJ1-4 gives the full variable domain: EAGVAQSPRYKIIEKRQSVAFWCNPISGHATLYWYQQILGQGPKLLIQFQNNGVVDDSQLPKDRFSAERLKGVDSTLKIQPAKLEDSAVYLCASSNNLQEKLFFGSGTQLSVL.

The chain combines TRBV5-1 with TRBJ1-4, with TRBD1 matching over 7 bases. The ends lost 2 bases at V and 4 bases at J; junction bases unmatched: 11. CDR3 length: 17 amino acids. Germline assignment: CDR1 SGHRS and CDR2 YFSETQ. This chain's CDR3 is CASSFLPQGGLNEKLFF. The CDR3 nucleotides read TGCGCCAGCAGCTTTTTACCGCAGGGGGGCCTTAATGAAAAACTGTTTTTT. The variable domain in full, completed from reference TRBV5-1 and TRBJ1-4, reads KAGVTQTPRYLIKTRGQQVTLSCSPISGHRSVSWYQQTPGQGLQFLFEYFSETQRNKGNFPGRFSGRQFSNSRSEMNVSTLELGDSALYLCASSFLPQGGLNEKLFFGSGTQLSVL.

The chain is built from TRBV6-1 and TRBJ2-1; 9 positions match TRBD1. CDR3 length: 14 amino acids. Trimming cost V 6 bases and J 4 bases; bases outside gene matches: 4. The germline V gene has CDR1 MNHNS and CDR2 SASEGT. The CDR3 is CASSRQGVYNEQFF. Here the CDR3 DNA reads TGTGCCAGCAGCCGACAGGGGGTATACAATGAGCAGTTCTTC.

This chain links TRBV5-8 with TRBJ1-5; D gene uncertain. The germline V gene encodes CDR1 SGHTS and CDR2 YDEGEE. V was shortened by 0 bases and J by 4 bases, with 11 bases between the two germline ends. The CDR3 is 15 residues long. CDR3 in amino acids: CASSLVAGPNQPQHF. CDR3 DNA: TGTGCCAGCAGCTTGGTGGCAGGCCCAAATCAGCCCCAGCATTTT.

The chain employs TRBV2 and TRBJ2-7, with TRBD1 as a possible D gene (6 bases). Trimming stripped 6 bases from V and 5 bases from J, with 23 bases between. CDR3 length: 16 residues. Per the germline V gene, CDR1 is SNHLY and CDR2 is FYNNEI. In DNA, the CDR3 is TGTGCCAGCAGCCGAATTTCGATAATCAGGGGCCACGAGCAGTACTTC. Protein product: CASSRISIIRGHEQYF.

The rearrangement links TRBV9 to TRBJ1-3, with D perhaps matching TRBD1 (5 bases). CDR1 and CDR2 from the germline V gene are SGDLS and YYNGEE. V lost 4 bases and J 0 bases, leaving 20 bases between the germline ends. The CDR3 extends over 18 amino acids. The CDR3 DNA follows: TGTGCCAGCAGCCCTGAACTACCGGGACGGCTCTCTGGAAACACCATATATTTT. This sequence encodes CASSPELPGRLSGNTIYF.

The genes are TRBV15 and TRBJ2-5; no definite D call. The last part of the DNA fits TRBJ2-7 better; the J call may be wrong. Per germline, CDR1 LNHNV and CDR2 YYDKDF (reference sequence). The CDR3 spans 18 residues. As DNA, the CDR3 is TGTGCCACCAGCAGGTTGTGGGGAAGCGCCCTTACGGTGGGCGAGCAGTACTTC. Translation: CATSRLWGSALTVGEQYF.

The chain combines TRBV19 with TRBJ1-5; 8 bases are a match to TRBD1. CDR3 length equals 16 residues. Germline CDR1 and CDR2: LNHDA and SQIVND (reference sequence). V shed 5 bases, J shed 1 base, and the junction held 7 bases outside the gene matches. The CDR3 region is CASSVRGPGSNQPQHF. In DNA form, the CDR3 reads TGTGCCAGTAGTGTCAGGGGGCCGGGGAGCAATCAGCCCCAGCATTTT.

The gene calls are TRBV29-1 and TRBJ1-2; D is uncertain. This CDR3 has 11 residues. CDR1 is SQVTM, CDR2 ANQGSEA, per germline. Between the trimmed V and J ends, which lost 7 bases and 6 bases, there was a span of 12 bases. CDR3 residues: CSAVGQNGYTF. CDR3 nucleotides: TGCAGCGCCGTAGGTCAAAATGGCTACACCTTC.

The genes are TRBV18 and TRBJ1-3, with 8 bases fitting TRBD1. The germline CDR1 and CDR2 sequences are KGHSH and LQKENI. Trimming took 6 bases from V and 0 from J; bases not matched to a gene: 4. The CDR3 extends over 15 amino acids. The CDR3 nucleotides read TGTGCCAGCTCTTCAGGGGGCAGCTCTGGAAACACCATATATTTT. It encodes CASSSGGSSGNTIYF.

The chain uses TRBV5-1 and TRBJ2-7; TRBD1 matches 9 bases. The germline CDR1 and CDR2 sequences are SGHRS and YFSETQ. Unmatched junction bases numbered 5, after V lost 0 bases and J lost 7 bases. CDR3 length equals 14 residues. The CDR3 loop is CASSLGPTGGEQYF. For the CDR3, the DNA is TGCGCCAGCAGCTTGGGCCCGACAGGGGGTGAGCAGTACTTC.

The gene calls are TRBV10-2 and TRBJ2-7, with no clear D. The CDR3 extends over 14 amino acids. Germline CDR1 WSHSY, CDR2 SAAADI. Trimming left V 8 bases short and J 0 bases short, with 14 bases between. The CDR3 is CASAGSAVSYEQYF. The CDR3 DNA sequence: TGCGCCAGCGCTGGTAGTGCGGTCTCCTACGAGCAGTACTTC.

This chain joins TRBV25-1 and TRBJ1-2; D not certain. CDR1 MGHDK and CDR2 SYGVNS come from the germline V gene. This CDR3 is built from 12 residues. V gave up 6 bases and J gave up 3 bases, with 8 bases separating them. As DNA, the CDR3 is TGTGCCAGCAGGGGCGCGGACTATGGCTACACCTTC. Residues: CASRGADYGYTF.

The rearrangement links TRBV5-6 to TRBJ1-2; unclear D gene. Germline CDR1 reads SGHDT; CDR2 reads YYEEEE. The V gene lost 0 bases and the J gene lost 2 bases, with 8 bases spanning the gap. CDR3 length: 14 amino acids. The CDR3 protein is CASSLGPLNYGYTF. In nucleotides, the CDR3 is TGTGCCAGCAGCTTGGGCCCATTAAACTATGGCTACACCTTC.